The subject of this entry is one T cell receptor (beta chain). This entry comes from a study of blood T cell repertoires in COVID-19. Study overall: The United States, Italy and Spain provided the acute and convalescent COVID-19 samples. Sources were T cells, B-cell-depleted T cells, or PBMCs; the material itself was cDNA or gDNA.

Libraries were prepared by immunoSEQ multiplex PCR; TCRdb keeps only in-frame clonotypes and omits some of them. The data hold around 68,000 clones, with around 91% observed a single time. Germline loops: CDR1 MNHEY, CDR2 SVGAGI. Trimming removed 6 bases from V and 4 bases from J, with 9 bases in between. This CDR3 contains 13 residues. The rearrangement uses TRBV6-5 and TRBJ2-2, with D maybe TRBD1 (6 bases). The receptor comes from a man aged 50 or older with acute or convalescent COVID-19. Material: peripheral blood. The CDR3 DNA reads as TGTGCCAGCAGGCCAGGGGTCACCGGGGAGCTGTTTTTT. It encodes CASRPGVTGELFF.